Listed below are T cell receptor beta chains from one sample, sequenced in a study of blood T cell repertoires in COVID-19. Libraries were prepared by immunoSEQ multiplex PCR; TCRdb keeps only in-frame clonotypes and omits some of them. The sample contains 250,000 or so clones, around 89% of which appear only once. The sample taken for sequencing was peripheral blood. These receptors came from a man aged 25 to 40 with COVID-19, enrolled during active disease. Both conserved end residues are part of each CDR3. A D gene is named only where the DNA matches it firmly. Where a row states a size, it is once, few, many or the class of an expanded clone; other rows omit it.

V gene	CDR3 length	D gene	clone size	J gene	CDR3 protein	CDR3 DNA
TRBV6-5	15	TRBD1	-	TRBJ1-2	CASSYYRGSNYGYTF	TGTGCCAGCAGTTACTACAGGGGGTCTAACTATGGCTACACCTTC
TRBV5-6	14	TRBD1	once	TRBJ2-7	CASSPWTGRDEQYF	TGTGCCAGCAGCCCCTGGACAGGGCGAGACGAGCAGTACTTC
TRBV6-2/TRBV6-3	13	-	-	TRBJ1-1	CASSPHGGTEAFF	TGTGCCAGCAGCCCCCACGGGGGAACTGAAGCTTTCTTT
TRBV4-2	17	-	-	TRBJ1-1	CASSQAYGLGGRTEAFF	TGTGCCAGCAGCCAAGCTTATGGGTTGGGAGGGAGGACTGAAGCTTTCTTT
TRBV11-2	15	-	-	TRBJ1-1	CASSLFQVMNTEAFF	TGTGCCAGCAGCTTATTTCAGGTCATGAACACTGAAGCTTTCTTT
TRBV5-1	15	TRBD1	-	TRBJ1-4	CASSLDPGGVEKLFF	TGCGCCAGCAGCTTGGACCCAGGGGGAGTTGAAAAACTGTTTTTT
TRBV27	12	-	-	TRBJ1-2	CASTSPGFSYTF	TGTGCCAGCACCTCGCCGGGGTTCAGCTACACCTTC
TRBV11-2	16	TRBD1	-	TRBJ1-3	CASSLVGTGAGNTIYF	TGTGCCAGCAGCTTAGTCGGGACAGGGGCTGGAAACACCATATATTTT
TRBV5-6	14	TRBD1	-	TRBJ2-7	CASSGRTGFYEQYF	TGTGCCAGCAGCGGACGGACAGGGTTCTACGAGCAGTACTTC
TRBV19	14	-	-	TRBJ1-1	CASTLGTLNTEAFF	TGTGCCAGTACCCTAGGGACACTGAACACTGAAGCTTTCTTT
TRBV6-1	16	TRBD1	-	TRBJ2-7	CASSDLDTGAQYEQYF	TGTGCCAGCAGTGACTTGGACACAGGGGCGCAGTACGAGCAGTACTTC
TRBV5-1	14	-	-	TRBJ2-7	CASSLGLTAHEQYF	TGCGCCAGCAGCTTGGGACTAACTGCCCACGAGCAGTACTTC
TRBV7-2	14	TRBD2	-	TRBJ2-3	CASSGGRSGDTQYF	TGTGCCAGCTCCGGGGGGAGATCGGGAGATACGCAGTATTTT
TRBV24-1	17	-	-	TRBJ2-2	CATSDTQTYANTGELFF	TGTGCCACCAGTGATACCCAAACATACGCGAACACCGGGGAGCTGTTTTTT
TRBV12-5	16	-	-	TRBJ1-3	CASGLAAGSSGNTIYF	TGTGCTAGTGGTTTGGCAGCAGGTTCCTCTGGAAACACCATATATTTT
TRBV27	12	-	-	TRBJ2-7	CASSSTGYEQYF	TGTGCCAGCAGTTCTACAGGGTACGAGCAGTACTTC
TRBV7-2	18	TRBD1	-	TRBJ1-2	CASSLVPPITTGNYGYTF	TGTGCCAGCAGCTTAGTTCCCCCCATAACGACAGGGAACTATGGCTACACCTTC
TRBV20-1	16	TRBD2	once	TRBJ2-3	CSASRASGGASNTQYF	TGCAGTGCTAGTAGAGCTAGCGGGGGGGCCAGTAATACGCAGTATTTT
TRBV7-2	15	-	once	TRBJ2-2	CASSLAVRDTGELFF	TGTGCCAGCAGCTTAGCGGTCAGGGACACCGGGGAGCTGTTTTTT
TRBV7-8	17	TRBD1	-	TRBJ2-7	CASSGRLMGRGRREQYF	TGTGCCAGCAGCGGGAGGTTGATGGGCAGGGGGCGTCGGGAGCAGTACTTC
TRBV3-1/TRBV3-2	17	-	-	TRBJ2-3	CASSQGWQFGGTDTQYF	TGTGCCAGCAGCCAAGGCTGGCAGTTCGGGGGCACAGATACGCAGTATTTT
TRBV11-2	15	TRBD2	-	TRBJ2-1	CASRQWGGIYNEQFF	TGTGCCAGCAGGCAATGGGGGGGGATATACAATGAGCAGTTCTTC
TRBV28	14	-	-	TRBJ1-5	CASSLAGSNQPQHF	TGTGCCAGCAGTTTGGCAGGGTCCAATCAGCCCCAGCATTTT
TRBV7-3	16	TRBD2	once	TRBJ2-1	CASSPLLAGIYNEQFF	TGTGCCAGCAGCCCCTTACTAGCGGGGATATACAATGAGCAGTTCTTC
TRBV23-1	16	-	-	TRBJ2-2	CASGWGRGKCTGELFF	TGCGCCAGCGGCTGGGGGCGGGGGAAGTGCACCGGGGAGCTGTTTTTT
TRBV27	17	TRBD2	-	TRBJ2-2	CASSLFRTSLDSGELFF	TGTGCCAGCAGTTTATTCCGGACTAGTTTAGACAGCGGGGAGCTGTTTTTT
TRBV7-2	14	-	-	TRBJ2-3	CASSSNGGTDTQYF	TGTGCCAGCAGCTCAAACGGTGGCACAGATACGCAGTATTTT
TRBV9	15	-	-	TRBJ2-7	CASSVEGRQGYEQYF	TGTGCCAGCAGCGTAGAGGGAAGGCAGGGCTACGAGCAGTACTTC
TRBV19	14	-	-	TRBJ2-1	CASSSTDRISEQFF	TGTGCCAGTAGTTCCACAGACAGGATAAGTGAGCAGTTCTTC
TRBV19	13	-	-	TRBJ2-7	CASSMGLHYEQYF	TGTGCCAGTAGTATGGGACTTCACTACGAGCAGTACTTC
TRBV28	15	TRBD2	-	TRBJ2-7	CASSSSGRSPYEQYF	TGTGCCAGCAGTTCTAGCGGGAGATCCCCCTACGAGCAGTACTTC
TRBV27	13	TRBD1	-	TRBJ1-2	CASMGQGADGYTF	TGTGCCAGCATGGGACAGGGGGCGGATGGCTACACCTTC
TRBV27	12	TRBD1	-	TRBJ1-1	CATWDRGTEAFF	TGTGCCACCTGGGACAGGGGGACTGAAGCTTTCTTT
TRBV19	16	TRBD2	-	TRBJ2-1	CASSMGVSGGYNEQFF	TGTGCCAGTAGTATGGGGGTTAGCGGGGGATACAATGAGCAGTTCTTC
TRBV6-4	16	TRBD2	-	TRBJ2-1	CASSDWSSGHYNEQFF	TGTGCCAGCAGTGACTGGAGTAGCGGGCACTACAATGAGCAGTTCTTC
TRBV6-1	16	-	-	TRBJ1-1	CASSESGIGGNTEAFF	TGTGCCAGCAGTGAATCCGGGATCGGGGGGAACACTGAAGCTTTCTTT
TRBV5-6	14	-	-	TRBJ1-5	CASSFAPENQPQHF	TGTGCCAGCAGCTTTGCGCCCGAGAATCAGCCCCAGCATTTT
TRBV12-3/TRBV12-4	13	TRBD1	once	TRBJ1-2	CASSFSGGYGYTF	TGTGCCAGCAGTTTTTCAGGGGGGTATGGCTACACCTTC
TRBV7-9	13	-	-	TRBJ1-1	CASSFSAIAEAFF	TGTGCCAGCAGCTTCTCTGCTATCGCTGAAGCTTTCTTT
TRBV5-1	15	-	-	TRBJ1-1	CASSLGYGVDTEAFF	TGCGCCAGCAGCCTAGGCTACGGGGTGGACACTGAAGCTTTCTTT
TRBV11-3	17	TRBD1	-	TRBJ1-1	CASSPPWTGTLNTEAFF	TGTGCCAGCAGCCCACCATGGACAGGGACCTTGAACACTGAAGCTTTCTTT
TRBV28	16	-	-	TRBJ1-1	CASLTLQDRTNTEAFF	TGTGCCAGCCTCACCCTACAGGACCGGACGAACACTGAAGCTTTCTTT
TRBV6-2/TRBV6-3	15	-	-	TRBJ1-4	CASSYGGRTNEKLFF	TGTGCCAGCAGTTATGGGGGCAGGACCAATGAAAAACTGTTTTTT
TRBV10-3	12	-	-	TRBJ1-1	CAISESGFEAFF	TGTGCCATCAGTGAGTCCGGGTTTGAAGCTTTCTTT
TRBV2	17	TRBD2	-	TRBJ2-3	CASSEAPKRSGADTQYF	TGTGCCAGCAGTGAAGCACCAAAAAGGAGCGGGGCAGATACGCAGTATTTT
TRBV4-3	15	-	-	TRBJ1-2	CASSQSTSQRAGYTF	TGCGCCAGCAGCCAATCTACAAGCCAGAGGGCTGGCTACACCTTC
TRBV3-1/TRBV3-2	16	TRBD2	many	TRBJ2-1	CASSLIGGRVYNEQFF	TGTGCCAGCAGCCTAATCGGCGGGAGGGTTTACAATGAGCAGTTCTTC
TRBV9	15	TRBD1	-	TRBJ1-2	CASSTRTGLGYGYTF	TGTGCCAGCAGCACCCGGACAGGGTTGGGCTATGGCTACACCTTC
TRBV5-1	13	-	-	TRBJ1-2	CASSFDSDYGYTF	TGCGCCAGCAGCTTTGACAGCGACTATGGCTACACCTTC
TRBV7-3	15	TRBD1	-	TRBJ2-1	CASSSGQGSYNEQFF	TGTGCCAGCAGCTCTGGACAGGGGTCCTACAATGAGCAGTTCTTC
TRBV7-3	14	TRBD1	-	TRBJ2-1	CASSPRTGNNEQFF	TGTGCCAGCAGCCCCAGGACAGGGAATAATGAGCAGTTCTTC
TRBV19	19	TRBD1	once	TRBJ1-1	CASRGTGRTEWFMNTEAFF	TGTGCCAGTCGGGGGACAGGCCGAACGGAATGGTTCATGAACACTGAAGCTTTCTTT
TRBV6-1	15	-	-	TRBJ1-2	CASSEVRAVMGGYTF	TGTGCCAGCAGTGAAGTGAGGGCAGTCATGGGAGGCTACACCTTC
TRBV19	14	-	-	TRBJ1-6	CASIGQLYNSPLHF	TGTGCCAGTATTGGACAGCTCTATAATTCACCCCTCCACTTT
TRBV28	14	-	-	TRBJ2-2	CASTATVGTGELFF	TGTGCCAGCACAGCTACCGTCGGGACCGGGGAGCTGTTTTTT